The clone carrying this T cell receptor (beta chain) was seen only a few times. Its antigen remains unknown. In TCRdb, the reads were re-called with MiXCR into one record per CDR3 protein. The table has approximately 240,000 distinct CDR3 sequences, 10% to 15% seen once; the top ten hold 1.5% to 2%. These data belong to a study of T cell repertoires in cytomegalovirus infection. Whole-study context: Public TCR beta signatures provided an indication of both CMV infection and a matching HLA type. Regarding the study as a whole: The study found HLA-C-restricted CMV-specific TCR beta clonotypes dominating the ex vivo response.

In germline, CDR1 is LGHDT, CDR2 YNNKEL (reference sequence). V lost 3 bases and J 7 bases, leaving 10 bases between the germline ends. The CDR3 is 13 residues long. Sequencing used PBMCs. This sequence originates from a human donor in good health (CMV status not recorded). Some clones in this sample may be carry-over from other donors' samples. The chain employs TRBV3-1 and TRBJ1-5, with D unclear. The CDR3 loop is CASSQGMRQPQHF. The CDR3, as DNA: TGTGCCAGCAGCCAGGGGATGCGGCAGCCCCAGCATTTT.